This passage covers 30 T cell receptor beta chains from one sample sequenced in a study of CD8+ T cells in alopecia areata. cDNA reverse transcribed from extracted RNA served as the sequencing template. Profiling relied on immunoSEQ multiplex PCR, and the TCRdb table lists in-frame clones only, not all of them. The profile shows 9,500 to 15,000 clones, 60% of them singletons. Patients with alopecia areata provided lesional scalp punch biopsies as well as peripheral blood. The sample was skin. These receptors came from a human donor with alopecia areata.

Here the CDR3 DNA reads TGCGCCAGCAGCCAAGTGTACGGTGGGCATACGCAGTATTTT. Translating gives CASSQVYGGHTQYF. The rearrangement uses TRBV4-1 and TRBJ2-3; no clear D gene. Germline CDR1 is MGHRA and CDR2 is YSYEKL. The CDR3 is 14 amino acids. Trimming left V 1 base short and J 7 bases short, with 12 bases between.

CDR3 in amino acids: CASRRLAGGTTDTQYF. The CDR3 coding sequence is TGTGCCAGCAGGAGACTAGCGGGAGGGACCACAGATACGCAGTATTTT. The chain links TRBV2 to TRBJ2-3; TRBD2 agrees at 14 bases. Germline CDR1 reads SNHLY; CDR2 reads FYNNEI. This CDR3 has 16 amino acids. V lost 6 bases to trimming and J lost 2 bases; unmatched junction nucleotides: 4.

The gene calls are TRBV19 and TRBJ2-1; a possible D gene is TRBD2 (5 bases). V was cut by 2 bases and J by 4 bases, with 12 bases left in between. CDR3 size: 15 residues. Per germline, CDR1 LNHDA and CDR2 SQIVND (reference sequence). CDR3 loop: CASSITPRTYNEQFF. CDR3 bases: TGTGCCAGTAGTATAACTCCCAGGACTTACAATGAGCAGTTCTTC. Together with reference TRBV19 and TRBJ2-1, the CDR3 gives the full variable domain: DGGITQSPKYLFRKEGQNVTLSCEQNLNHDAMYWYRQDPGQGLRLIYYSQIVNDFQKGDIAEGYSVSREKKESFPLTVTSAQKNPTAFYLCASSITPRTYNEQFFGPGTRLTVL.

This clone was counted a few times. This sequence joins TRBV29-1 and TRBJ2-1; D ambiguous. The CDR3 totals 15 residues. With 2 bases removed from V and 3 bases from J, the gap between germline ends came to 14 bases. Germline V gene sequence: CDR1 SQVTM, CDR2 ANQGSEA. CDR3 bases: TGCAGCGTTGAACATTGGCAGAGCAACTACAATGAGCAGTTCTTC. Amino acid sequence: CSVEHWQSNYNEQFF.

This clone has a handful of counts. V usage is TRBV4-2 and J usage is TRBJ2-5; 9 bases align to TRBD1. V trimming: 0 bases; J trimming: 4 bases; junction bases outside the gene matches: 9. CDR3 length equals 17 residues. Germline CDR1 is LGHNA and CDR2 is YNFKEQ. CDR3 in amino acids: CASSQDLIRDRVETQYF. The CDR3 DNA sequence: TGTGCCAGCAGCCAAGATCTTATCCGGGACAGGGTAGAGACCCAGTACTTC.

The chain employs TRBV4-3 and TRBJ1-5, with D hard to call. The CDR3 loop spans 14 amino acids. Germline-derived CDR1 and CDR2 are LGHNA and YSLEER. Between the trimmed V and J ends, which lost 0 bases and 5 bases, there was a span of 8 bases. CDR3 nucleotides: TGCGCCAGCAGCCAAGATTGGCGAGATCAGCCCCAGCATTTT. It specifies CASSQDWRDQPQHF.

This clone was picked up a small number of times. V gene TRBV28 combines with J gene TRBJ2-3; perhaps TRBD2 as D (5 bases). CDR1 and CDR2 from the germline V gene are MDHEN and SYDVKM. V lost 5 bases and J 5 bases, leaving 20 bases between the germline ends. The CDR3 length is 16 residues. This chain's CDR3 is CASSQSPGMRVDTQYF. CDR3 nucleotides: TGTGCCAGCAGTCAAAGTCCGGGAATGCGGGTAGATACGCAGTATTTT.

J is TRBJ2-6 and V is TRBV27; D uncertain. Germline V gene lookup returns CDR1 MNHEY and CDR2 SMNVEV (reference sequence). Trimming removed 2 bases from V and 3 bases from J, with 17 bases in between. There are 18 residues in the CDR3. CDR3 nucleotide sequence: TGTGCCAGCAGTTTAGGGGTGCAGTCTCCCCATGGGGCCAACGTCCTGACTTTC. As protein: CASSLGVQSPHGANVLTF.

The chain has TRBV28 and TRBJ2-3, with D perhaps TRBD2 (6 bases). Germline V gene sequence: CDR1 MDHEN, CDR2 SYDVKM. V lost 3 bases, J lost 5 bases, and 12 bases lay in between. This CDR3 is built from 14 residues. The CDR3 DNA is TGTGCCAGCAGTTTTAGGGGAGGCGGAGATACGCAGTATTTT. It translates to CASSFRGGGDTQYF.

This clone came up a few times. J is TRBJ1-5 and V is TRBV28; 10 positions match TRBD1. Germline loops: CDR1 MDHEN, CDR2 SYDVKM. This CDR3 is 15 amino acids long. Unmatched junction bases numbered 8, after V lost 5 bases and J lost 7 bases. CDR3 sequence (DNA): TGTGCCAGCAGTCGGGGGGACAGGGGAGAACAGCCCCAGCATTTT. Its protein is CASSRGDRGEQPQHF. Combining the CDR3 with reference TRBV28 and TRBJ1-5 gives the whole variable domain DVKVTQSSRYLVKRTGEKVFLECVQDMDHENMFWYRQDPGLGLRLIYFSYDVKMKEKGDIPEGYSVSREKKERFSLILESASTNQTSMYLCASSRGDRGEQPQHFGDGTRLSIL.

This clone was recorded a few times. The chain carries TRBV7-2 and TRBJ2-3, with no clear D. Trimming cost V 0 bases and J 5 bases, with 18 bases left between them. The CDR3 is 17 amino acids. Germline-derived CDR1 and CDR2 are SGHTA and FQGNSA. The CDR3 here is CASSLAFSVNQRDTQYF. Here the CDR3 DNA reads TGTGCCAGCAGCTTAGCTTTTTCGGTCAACCAACGAGATACGCAGTATTTT.

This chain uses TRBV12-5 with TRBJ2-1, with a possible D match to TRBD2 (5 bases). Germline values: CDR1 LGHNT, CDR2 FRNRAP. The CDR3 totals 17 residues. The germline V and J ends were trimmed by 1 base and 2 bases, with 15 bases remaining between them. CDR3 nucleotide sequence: TGTGCTAGTGGTTTGGCTCTCCCGGGAACGACCTACAATGAGCAGTTCTTC. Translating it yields CASGLALPGTTYNEQFF.

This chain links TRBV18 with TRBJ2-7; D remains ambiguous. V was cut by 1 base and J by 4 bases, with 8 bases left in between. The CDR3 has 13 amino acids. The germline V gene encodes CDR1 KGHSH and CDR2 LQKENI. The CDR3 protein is CASSPLDGYEQYF. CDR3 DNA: TGTGCCAGCTCACCACTGGACGGTTACGAGCAGTACTTC.

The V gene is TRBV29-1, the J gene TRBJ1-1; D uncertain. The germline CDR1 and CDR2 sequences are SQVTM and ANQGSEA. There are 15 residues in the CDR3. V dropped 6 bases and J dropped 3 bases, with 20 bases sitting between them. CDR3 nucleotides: TGCAGCGTAGCTCCCCACGGGTCCCGGGACACTGAAGCTTTCTTT. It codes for CSVAPHGSRDTEAFF.

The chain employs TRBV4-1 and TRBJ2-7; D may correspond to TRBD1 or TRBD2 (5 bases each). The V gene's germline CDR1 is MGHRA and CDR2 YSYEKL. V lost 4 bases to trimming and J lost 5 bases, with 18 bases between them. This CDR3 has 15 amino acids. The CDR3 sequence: CASSRGNGATHEQYF. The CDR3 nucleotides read TGCGCCAGCAGCCGAGGGAACGGGGCCACCCACGAGCAGTACTTC.

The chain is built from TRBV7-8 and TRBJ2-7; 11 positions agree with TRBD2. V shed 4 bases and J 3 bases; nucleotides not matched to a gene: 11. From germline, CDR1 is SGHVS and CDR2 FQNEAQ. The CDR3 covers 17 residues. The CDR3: CASSSWGTSGVLYEQYF. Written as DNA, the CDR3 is TGTGCCAGCAGCTCGTGGGGGACTAGCGGAGTACTCTACGAGCAGTACTTC.

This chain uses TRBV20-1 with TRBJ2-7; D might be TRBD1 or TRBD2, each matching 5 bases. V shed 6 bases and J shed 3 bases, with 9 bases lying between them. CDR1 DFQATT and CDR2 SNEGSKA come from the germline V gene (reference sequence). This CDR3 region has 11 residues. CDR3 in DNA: TGCAGTGCCTATGGGGGCTACGAGCAGTACTTC. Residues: CSAYGGYEQYF.

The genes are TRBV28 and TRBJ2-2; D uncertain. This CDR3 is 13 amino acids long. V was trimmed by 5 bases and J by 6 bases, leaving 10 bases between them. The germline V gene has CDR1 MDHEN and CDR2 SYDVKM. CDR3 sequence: CASSLLGPGELFF. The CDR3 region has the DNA TGTGCCAGCAGTCTCCTAGGGCCCGGGGAGCTGTTTTTT. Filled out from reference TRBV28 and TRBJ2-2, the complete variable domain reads DVKVTQSSRYLVKRTGEKVFLECVQDMDHENMFWYRQDPGLGLRLIYFSYDVKMKEKGDIPEGYSVSREKKERFSLILESASTNQTSMYLCASSLLGPGELFFGEGSRLTVL.

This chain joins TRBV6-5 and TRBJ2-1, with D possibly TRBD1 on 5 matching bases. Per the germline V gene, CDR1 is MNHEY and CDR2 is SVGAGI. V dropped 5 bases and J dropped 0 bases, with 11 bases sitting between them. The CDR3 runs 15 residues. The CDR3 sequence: CASSRGGASYNEQFF. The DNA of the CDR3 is TGTGCCAGCAGTCGTGGTGGGGCCTCCTACAATGAGCAGTTCTTC.

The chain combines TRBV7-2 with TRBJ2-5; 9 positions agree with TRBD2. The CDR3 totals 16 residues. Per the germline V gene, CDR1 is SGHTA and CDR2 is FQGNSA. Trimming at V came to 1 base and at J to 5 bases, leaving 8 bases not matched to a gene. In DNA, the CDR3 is TGTGCCAGCAGCTTAGTATCGTCCGCGGGAGGGGAGACCCAGTACTTC. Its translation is CASSLVSSAGGETQYF.

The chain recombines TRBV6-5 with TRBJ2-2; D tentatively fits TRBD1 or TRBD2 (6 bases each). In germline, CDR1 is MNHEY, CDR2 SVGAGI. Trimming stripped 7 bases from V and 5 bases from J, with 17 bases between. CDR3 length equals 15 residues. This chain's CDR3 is CASIGAGGLTGELFF. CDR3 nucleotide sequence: TGTGCCAGCATTGGGGCCGGGGGCCTGACCGGGGAGCTGTTTTTT.

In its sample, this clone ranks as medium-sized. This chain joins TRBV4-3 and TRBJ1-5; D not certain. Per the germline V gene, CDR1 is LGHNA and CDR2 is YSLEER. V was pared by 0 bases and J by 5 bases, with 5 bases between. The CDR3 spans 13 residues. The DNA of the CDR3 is TGCGCCAGCAGCCAAGACATGGATCAGCCCCAGCATTTT. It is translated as CASSQDMDQPQHF.

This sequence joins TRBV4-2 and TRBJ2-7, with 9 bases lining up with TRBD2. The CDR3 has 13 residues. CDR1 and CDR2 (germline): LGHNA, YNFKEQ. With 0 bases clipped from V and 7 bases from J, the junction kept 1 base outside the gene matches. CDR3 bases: TGTGCCAGCAGCCAAGATCTAGCGGGGGAGCAGTACTTC. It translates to CASSQDLAGEQYF.

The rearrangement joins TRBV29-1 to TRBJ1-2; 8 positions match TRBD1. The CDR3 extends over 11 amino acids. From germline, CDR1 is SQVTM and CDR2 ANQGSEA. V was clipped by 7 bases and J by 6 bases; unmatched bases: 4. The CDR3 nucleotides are TGCAGCGCCGCGGACAGGGATGGCTACACCTTC. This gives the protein CSAADRDGYTF.

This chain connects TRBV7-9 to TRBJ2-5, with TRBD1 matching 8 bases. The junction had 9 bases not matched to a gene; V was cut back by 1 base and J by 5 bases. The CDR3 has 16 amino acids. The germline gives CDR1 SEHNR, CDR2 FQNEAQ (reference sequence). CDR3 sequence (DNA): TGTGCCAGCAGCTTAGGGTTTCAGGGGGCAAGGGAGACCCAGTACTTC. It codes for CASSLGFQGARETQYF.

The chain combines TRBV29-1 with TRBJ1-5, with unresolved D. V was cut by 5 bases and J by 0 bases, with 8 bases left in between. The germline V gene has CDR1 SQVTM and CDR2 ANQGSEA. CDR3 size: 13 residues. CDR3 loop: CSVLDGSNQPQHF. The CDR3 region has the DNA TGCAGCGTTCTGGACGGTAGCAATCAGCCCCAGCATTTT. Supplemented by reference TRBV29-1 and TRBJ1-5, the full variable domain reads SAVISQKPSRDICQRGTSLTIQCQVDSQVTMMFWYRQQPGQSLTLIATANQGSEATYESGFVIDKFPISRPNLTFSTLTVSNMSPEDSSIYLCSVLDGSNQPQHFGDGTRLSIL.

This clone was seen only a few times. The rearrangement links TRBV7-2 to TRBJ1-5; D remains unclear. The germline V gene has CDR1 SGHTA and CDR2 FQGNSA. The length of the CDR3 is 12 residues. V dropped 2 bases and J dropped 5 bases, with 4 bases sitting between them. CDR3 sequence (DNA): TGTGCCAGCAGCTTATATGATCAGCCCCAGCATTTT. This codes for CASSLYDQPQHF. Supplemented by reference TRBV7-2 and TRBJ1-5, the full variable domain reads GAGVSQSPSNKVTEKGKDVELRCDPISGHTALYWYRQSLGQGLEFLIYFQGNSAPDKSGLPSDRFSAERTGGSVSTLTIQRTQQEDSAVYLCASSLYDQPQHFGDGTRLSIL.

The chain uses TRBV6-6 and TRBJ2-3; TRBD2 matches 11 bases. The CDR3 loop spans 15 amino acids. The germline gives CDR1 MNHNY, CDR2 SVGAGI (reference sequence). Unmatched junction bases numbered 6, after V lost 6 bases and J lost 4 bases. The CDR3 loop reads CASSPLAGEADTQYF. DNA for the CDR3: TGTGCCAGCAGCCCACTAGCGGGAGAAGCAGATACGCAGTATTTT.

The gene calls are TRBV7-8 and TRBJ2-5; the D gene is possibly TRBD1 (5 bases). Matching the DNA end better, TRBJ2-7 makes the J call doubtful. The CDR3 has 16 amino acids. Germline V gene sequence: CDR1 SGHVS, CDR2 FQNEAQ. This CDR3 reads CASSLGLGVERNEQYF. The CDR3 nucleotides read TGTGCCAGCAGCTTGGGGCTAGGGGTGGAGAGGAACGAGCAGTACTTC.

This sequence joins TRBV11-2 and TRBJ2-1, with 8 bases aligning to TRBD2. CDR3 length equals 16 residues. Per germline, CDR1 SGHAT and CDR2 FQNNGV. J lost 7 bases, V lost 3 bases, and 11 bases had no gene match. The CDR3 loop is CASSFESGSGANEQFF. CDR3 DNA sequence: TGTGCCAGCAGCTTCGAGAGCGGGAGTGGGGCGAATGAGCAGTTCTTC.